This TCR beta chain was retrieved from a study of early T cells in non-severe SARS-CoV-2 infection. Trimming took off 4 bases at V and 3 bases at J, with 12 bases between the two ends. CDR3 length: 15 amino acids. The TCR library protocol attached unique molecular identifiers to the individual cDNA molecules. From the 5' RACE reads, TCRdb called clonotypes with MiXCR, one entry per CDR3 protein. The repertoire consists of 25,000 to 30,000 distinct CDR3 sequences, with about 5% occurring once and the leading ten covering about 12%. This clonotype appeared many times. The TCR was taken from an adult who was a healthcare worker with PCR-confirmed SARS-CoV-2 infection or an uninfected control (not recorded which). Sequenced sample: whole blood. V and J are TRBV12-3 or TRBV12-4 and TRBJ2-2; D possibly uses TRBD1 or TRBD2 (5 bases each). CDR3 in amino acids: CASSSPGPYTGELFF. The CDR3, as DNA: TGTGCCAGCAGTTCACCGGGACCATACACCGGGGAGCTGTTTTTT.